The source of this TCR beta chain is a study of early stage breast cancer tumors. Data came from immunoSEQ multiplex PCR; TCRdb stores just in-frame clones and leaves some out. The sample has 40,000 to 60,000 clones, around 80% seen once. Germline CDR1 reads SGHAT; CDR2 reads FQNNGV. The length of the CDR3 is 14 residues. The V gene lost 8 bases and the J gene lost 2 bases, with 16 bases spanning the gap. This TCR came from a person in their 40s with breast cancer. The rearrangement joins TRBV11-2 to TRBJ2-7; D call uncertain. The sample consisted of blood. CDR3 sequence: CASRAAGLTYEQYF. Written as DNA, the CDR3 is TGTGCCAGCCGTGCTGCCGGATTAACCTACGAGCAGTACTTC.